This T cell receptor beta chain was found in a study of blood T cell repertoires in COVID-19. Authors' analysis steps: It was from reference gene primer amplification that nucleated cell counts were estimated. Measured with immunoSEQ multiplex PCR; TCRdb has only the in-frame clones, and not every one. The D gene and trimming were derived from the DNA, and the V and J assignments and clone size from that table. The table includes 390,000 or so clones, around nine tenths detected once. This clone was seen just once. Recovered participants had two consecutive negative NP/OP PCR tests, healthcare professional clearance, or symptom resolution. The TCR originated in a woman aged 50 to 60 who had recovered from COVID-19. The material sequenced was PBMCs or T cells enriched from blood (not recorded which).

The CDR3 DNA is TGTGCCAGCAGCCAGTTGACAGATACTAACTACGAGCAGTACTTC. Protein: CASSQLTDTNYEQYF. This chain connects TRBV4-2 to TRBJ2-7; D may be TRBD1 (5 bases). Trimming removed 3 bases at V and 3 bases at J, with 15 bases between. This CDR3 region has 15 residues. From germline, CDR1 is LGHNA and CDR2 YNFKEQ.